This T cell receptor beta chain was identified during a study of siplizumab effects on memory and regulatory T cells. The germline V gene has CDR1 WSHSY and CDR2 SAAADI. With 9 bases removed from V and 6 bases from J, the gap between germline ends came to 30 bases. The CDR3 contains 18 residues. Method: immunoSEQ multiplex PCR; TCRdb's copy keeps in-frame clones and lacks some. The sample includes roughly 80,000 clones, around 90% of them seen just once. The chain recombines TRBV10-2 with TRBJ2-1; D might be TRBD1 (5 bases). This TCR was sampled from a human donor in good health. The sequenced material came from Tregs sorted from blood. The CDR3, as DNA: TGCGCCAGTTCGGTGGTCAGGGCCCAATATGGTCGACCCAATGAGCAGTTCTTC. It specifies CASSVVRAQYGRPNEQFF.